Listed below are T cell receptor beta chains from one sample, sequenced in a study of graft-versus-host responses after intestinal transplantation. Sequencing used immunoSEQ multiplex PCR; TCRdb keeps in-frame clones, though not all of them. The sample shows over 60,000 clones, approximately 91% of them seen only once. This specimen consisted of ileum tissue, obtained around 350 days after transplant. The receptors were sampled from a human patient who received an intestinal transplant, so some T cells may come from the graft donor. Both conserved end residues are part of each CDR3. A D gene is named only where the DNA matches it firmly. Clone size appears in some rows only: once, few, many, or a class for an expanded clone.

>TRBJ2-6|TRBV5-4|.|TRBD2|17
CASSLPGGFSGANVLTF
TGTGCCAGCAGCTTGCCGGGGGGGTTCTCTGGGGCCAACGTCCTGACTTTC
>TRBJ1-1|TRBV11-1|.|.|11
CASSLNTEAFF
TGTGCCAGCAGCTTGAACACTGAAGCTTTCTTT
>TRBJ2-7|TRBV6-5|.|.|14
CASTPGGEVYEQYF
TGTGCCAGCACCCCTGGCGGGGAGGTTTACGAGCAGTACTTC
>TRBJ2-5|TRBV18|.|TRBD1|14
CASSPGTGEETQYF
TGTGCCAGCTCACCCGGGACAGGGGAAGAGACCCAGTACTTC
>TRBJ2-1|TRBV28|.|.|14
CASSSGESYNEQFF
TGTGCCAGCAGTTCTGGAGAATCCTACAATGAGCAGTTCTTC
>TRBJ1-2|TRBV28|.|.|14
CASSLRRTDYGYTF
TGTGCCAGCAGTTTACGTCGGACAGACTATGGCTACACCTTC
>TRBJ2-3|TRBV4-2|few|.|15
CASSQGRYRTDTQYF
TGTGCCAGCAGCCAAGGCCGCTACCGCACAGATACGCAGTATTTT
>TRBJ1-3|TRBV10-2|few|.|10
CATQDSTIYF
TGCGCCACCCAGGATAGCACCATATATTTT
>TRBJ2-7|TRBV5-6|.|.|12
CASSTSSGGQYF
TGTGCCAGCAGCACGTCGAGTGGTGGGCAGTACTTC
>TRBJ1-2|TRBV5-1|.|TRBD1|13
CASSLGQGNGYTF
TGCGCCAGCAGCTTGGGACAGGGGAATGGCTACACCTTC
>TRBJ2-7|TRBV2|.|.|11
CASSPKYEQYF
TGTGCCAGCAGTCCAAAATACGAGCAGTACTTC
>TRBJ2-7|TRBV7-2|.|.|15
CASSWGLSDGYEQYF
TGTGCCAGCAGCTGGGGACTTTCGGATGGCTACGAGCAGTACTTC
>TRBJ2-3|TRBV2|.|.|16
CASSDEFASSTDTQYF
TGTGCCAGCAGTGATGAGTTTGCTAGCAGCACAGATACGCAGTATTTT
>TRBJ2-1|TRBV5-1|.|TRBD2|16
CASSFSSGSSYNEQFF
TGCGCCAGCAGCTTTTCTAGCGGGAGCTCCTACAATGAGCAGTTCTTC
>TRBJ2-7|TRBV6-1|once|TRBD2|15
CASSYSGGPVYEQYF
TGTGCCAGCAGCTACAGCGGGGGGCCTGTTTACGAGCAGTACTTC